The 11 T cell receptor beta chains below all came from one sample that was sequenced in a study of T-cell memory formation after mild COVID-19. TCRdb re-called the 5' RACE reads through MiXCR, storing one row per CDR3 protein. The sample lists 450,000 or so distinct CDR3 sequences, around 18% seen once, with around 8% in the top ten. Sequenced: PBMCs or a T cell subset sorted from them (not recorded which). These receptor sequences come from an adult woman who had mild COVID-19 (a few samples of this study predate the infection). Cell type and time point are not known.

The chain recombines TRBV29-1 with TRBJ2-5; D is unclear. Germline V CDR1 and CDR2: SQVTM, ANQGSEA. The CDR3 length is 12 residues. The V gene lost 5 bases and the J gene lost 2 bases, with 9 bases spanning the gap. As DNA, the CDR3 is TGCAGCGTTCGTACATATCAAGAGACCCAGTACTTC. Translated: CSVRTYQETQYF.

Ten or more counts support this clonotype. The V gene is TRBV10-3, the J gene TRBJ2-3, with D unresolved. This CDR3 comprises 14 residues. Trimming removed 10 bases from V and 0 bases from J, with 14 bases in between. The germline V gene encodes CDR1 ENHRY and CDR2 SYGVKD. CDR3 protein: CATWIGPSTDTQYF. The CDR3 coding sequence is TGTGCCACCTGGATAGGACCTAGCACAGATACGCAGTATTTT.

This clonotype appeared a few times. The chain has TRBV6-5 and TRBJ1-1; D may be TRBD1 (5 bases). Germline CDR1 MNHEY, CDR2 SVGAGI. The V end was cut by 6 bases, the J end by 4 bases, with 18 bases between. CDR3 length: 15 amino acids. DNA of the CDR3: TGTGCCAGCAGCTCCTCGGGGCGGGTCGGCACTGAAGCTTTCTTT. Translated, it gives CASSSSGRVGTEAFF.

The genes are TRBV20-1 and TRBJ1-4; D is unresolved. Deletions cut 5 bases from V and 4 bases from J, with 8 bases between. This CDR3 contains 12 residues. Germline values: CDR1 DFQATT, CDR2 SNEGSKA (reference sequence). CDR3 sequence reads: CSARPGNEKLFF. For the CDR3, the DNA is TGCAGTGCTCGGCCGGGTAATGAAAAACTGTTTTTT.

The chain joins TRBV12-3 or TRBV12-4 to TRBJ2-1; the match to TRBD2 covers 13 bases. The CDR3 runs 16 residues. Germline trimming cut 5 bases from V and 8 bases from J; bases unmatched to any gene: 9. The CDR3 nucleotides read TGTGCCAGCAGTCCACCACTAGCGGGGGGGCCCTATGAGCAGTTCTTC. Translating gives CASSPPLAGGPYEQFF.

About this clonotype: A read error may account for a junction end that differs from germline. V is TRBV7-3 and J is TRBJ2-5, with a possible D match to TRBD2 (6 bases). The V gene's germline CDR1 is SGHTA and CDR2 FQGTGA. The CDR3 is 12 residues long. CDR3 amino acids: CASSGDLKTKYF. DNA of the CDR3: TGTGCCAGCAGCGGGGACTTGAAGACCAAGTACTTC. Full variable domain (remainder filled in from reference TRBV7-3 and TRBJ2-5): GAGVSQTPSNKVTEKGKYVELRCDPISGHTALYWYRQSLGQGPEFLIYFQGTGAADDSGLPNDRFFAVRPEGSVSTLKIQRTERGDSAVYLCASSGDLKTKYFGPGTRLLVL.

A few counts support this clonotype. CDR3 in DNA: TGCAGTGCTAGAAAATTTGCGGGGTATGAGCAGTTCTTC. Translating gives CSARKFAGYEQFF. The J gene is TRBJ2-1, the V gene TRBV20-1; possibly TRBD2 for D (6 bases). There are 13 residues in the CDR3. The V gene's germline CDR1 is DFQATT and CDR2 SNEGSKA (reference sequence). V lost 2 bases, J lost 8 bases, and 13 bases lay in between.

On this clonotype itself: A much larger clone differs by one base, so this may be a read error. The rearrangement links TRBV12-3 or TRBV12-4 to TRBJ2-6, with 9 bases lining up with TRBD1. Trimming cost V 5 bases and J 0 bases; bases outside gene matches: 5. The CDR3 has 17 amino acids. CDR3 region: CASSPGTGPSGANVLTF. The CDR3 DNA is TGTGCCAGCAGTCCCGGGACAGGGCCCTCTGGGGCCAACGTCCTGACTTTC.

In this sample, this clonotype turned up many times. The V call is TRBV4-1, the J call TRBJ2-5, with 10 bases aligning to TRBD2. The CDR3 is 16 amino acids. The junction had 7 bases not matched to a gene; V was cut back by 4 bases and J by 2 bases. Germline V lookup: CDR1 MGHRA, CDR2 YSYEKL. The CDR3 DNA reads TGCGCCAGCAGCCGTTCTAGCGGGGGATCGCAAGAGACCCAGTACTTC. Translation gives CASSRSSGGSQETQYF.

The table lists this clonotype with a few counts. J is TRBJ2-1 and V is TRBV12-3 or TRBV12-4; possibly TRBD1 or TRBD2 for D (5 bases each). The CDR3 is made up of 16 amino acids. Trimming cost V 5 bases and J 5 bases, with 19 bases left between them. The CDR3 DNA follows: TGTGCCAGCAGTACAGATGGCGAGAGGGGCGACAATGAGCAGTTCTTC. Translation gives CASSTDGERGDNEQFF.

This sequence joins TRBV5-1 and TRBJ2-7; D uncertain. CDR1 SGHRS and CDR2 YFSETQ come from the germline V gene. With 1 base removed from V and 3 bases from J, the gap between germline ends came to 11 bases. CDR3 length: 14 amino acids. The CDR3 here is CASSLSGPGYEQYF. The CDR3 bases are TGCGCCAGCAGCTTGTCGGGCCCAGGCTACGAGCAGTACTTC.